This TCR beta chain was observed in a study of cytomegalovirus exposure and HLA in healthy donors. Study summary: For the roughly 400 genotyped donors, more than 65% fell within the Caucasian-associated ancestry cluster.

This CDR3 comprises 13 residues. Germline V gene data show CDR1 as SQVTM and CDR2 as ANQGSEA. The V gene lost 6 bases and the J gene lost 5 bases, with 14 bases spanning the gap. PCR amplification relied on 60 Vbeta primers (plus 13 Jbeta primers). Clones were sequenced by immunoSEQ multiplex PCR, and TCRdb holds only the in-frame ones, with some missing. The data hold around 90,000 clones, with roughly 84% observed a single time. The receptor was isolated from a man aged 25 to 40 in good health and CMV-seronegative. The specimen was PBMCs. The rearrangement uses TRBV29-1 and TRBJ1-5; the D gene is possibly TRBD1 (5 bases). For the CDR3, the DNA is TGCAGCGTGACCGGGACTGAAGATCAGCCCCAGCATTTT. Protein: CSVTGTEDQPQHF.